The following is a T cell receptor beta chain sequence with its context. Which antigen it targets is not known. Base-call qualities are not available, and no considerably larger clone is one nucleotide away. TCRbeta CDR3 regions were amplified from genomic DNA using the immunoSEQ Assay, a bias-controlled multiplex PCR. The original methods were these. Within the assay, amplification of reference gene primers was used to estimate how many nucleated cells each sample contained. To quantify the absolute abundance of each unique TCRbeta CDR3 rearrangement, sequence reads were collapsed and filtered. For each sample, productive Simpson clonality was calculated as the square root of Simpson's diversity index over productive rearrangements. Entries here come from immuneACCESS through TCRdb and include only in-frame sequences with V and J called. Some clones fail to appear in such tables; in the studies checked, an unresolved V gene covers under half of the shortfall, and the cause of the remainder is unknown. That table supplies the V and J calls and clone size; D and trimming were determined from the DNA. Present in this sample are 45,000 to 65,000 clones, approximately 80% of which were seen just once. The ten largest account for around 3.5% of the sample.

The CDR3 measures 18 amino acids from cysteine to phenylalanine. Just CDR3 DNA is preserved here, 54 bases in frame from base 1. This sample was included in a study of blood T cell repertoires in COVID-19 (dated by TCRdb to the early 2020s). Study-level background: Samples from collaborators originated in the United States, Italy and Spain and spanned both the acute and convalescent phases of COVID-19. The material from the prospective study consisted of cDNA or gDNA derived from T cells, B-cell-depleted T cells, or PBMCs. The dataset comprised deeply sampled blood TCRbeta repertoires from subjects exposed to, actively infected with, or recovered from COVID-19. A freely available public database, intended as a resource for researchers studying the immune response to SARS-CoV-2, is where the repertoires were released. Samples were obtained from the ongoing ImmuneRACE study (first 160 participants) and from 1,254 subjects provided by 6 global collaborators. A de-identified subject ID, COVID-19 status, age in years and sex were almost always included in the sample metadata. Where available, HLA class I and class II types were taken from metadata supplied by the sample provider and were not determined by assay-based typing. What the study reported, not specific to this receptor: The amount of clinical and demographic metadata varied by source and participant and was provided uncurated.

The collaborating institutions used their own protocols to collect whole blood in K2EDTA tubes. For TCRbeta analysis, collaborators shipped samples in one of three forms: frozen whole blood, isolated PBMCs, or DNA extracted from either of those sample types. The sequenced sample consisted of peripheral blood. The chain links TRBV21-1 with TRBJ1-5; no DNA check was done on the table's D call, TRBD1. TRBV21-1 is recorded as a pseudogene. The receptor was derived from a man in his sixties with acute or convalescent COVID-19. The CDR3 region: CASSNGRDSKALNQPQHF. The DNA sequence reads TGTGCCAGCAGCAACGGCCGGGACAGTAAAGCTTTGAATCAGCCCCAGCATTTT.